This T cell receptor beta chain was sequenced in a study of blood T cell repertoires in COVID-19. This CDR3 region has 14 residues. The V and J ends lost 5 bases and 2 bases, in that order; junction bases with no gene match: 5. The germline CDR1 and CDR2 sequences are MGHRA and YSYEKL. The protocol was immunoSEQ multiplex PCR, while the TCRdb copy is restricted to in-frame clones and leaves out a portion. The sample records roughly 150,000 clones, 85% being singletons. This clone appeared a few times. The material sequenced was peripheral blood. The gene calls are TRBV4-1 and TRBJ2-5; 7 bases line up with TRBD2. The sequence derives from a woman aged 80 or over with COVID-19, enrolled during active disease. The DNA of the CDR3 is TGCGCCAGCAGCGAAGGGACTATTCAAGAGACCCAGTACTTC. Its translation: CASSEGTIQETQYF.